The source of this T cell receptor (beta chain) is a study of somatic mutations in cytotoxic T cells in rheumatoid arthritis. With 0 bases removed from V and 4 bases from J, the gap between germline ends came to 19 bases. The germline V gene encodes CDR1 SGHVS and CDR2 FQNEAQ. CDR3 length: 19 amino acids. Repertoires were generated with immunoSEQ multiplex PCR, while TCRdb's copy carries only in-frame clones and drops some. The repertoire holds 15,000 to 20,000 clones, with around 86% as singletons. Sequencing used CD8+ T cells sorted from blood. The clonotype originates from a man aged 18-30 years with rheumatoid arthritis. The chain links TRBV7-8 to TRBJ1-6; no firm D call. This chain's CDR3 is CASSLARMDLVVYNSPLHF. In DNA, the CDR3 is TGTGCCAGCAGCTTAGCAAGGATGGACCTCGTCGTTTATAATTCACCCCTCCACTTT. The complete variable domain, with remaining parts taken from reference TRBV7-8 and TRBJ1-6, reads GAGVSQSPRYKVAKRGQDVALRCDPISGHVSLFWYQQALGQGPEFLTYFQNEAQLDKSGLPSDRFFAERPEGSVSTLKIQRTQQEDSAVYLCASSLARMDLVVYNSPLHFGNGTRLTVT.